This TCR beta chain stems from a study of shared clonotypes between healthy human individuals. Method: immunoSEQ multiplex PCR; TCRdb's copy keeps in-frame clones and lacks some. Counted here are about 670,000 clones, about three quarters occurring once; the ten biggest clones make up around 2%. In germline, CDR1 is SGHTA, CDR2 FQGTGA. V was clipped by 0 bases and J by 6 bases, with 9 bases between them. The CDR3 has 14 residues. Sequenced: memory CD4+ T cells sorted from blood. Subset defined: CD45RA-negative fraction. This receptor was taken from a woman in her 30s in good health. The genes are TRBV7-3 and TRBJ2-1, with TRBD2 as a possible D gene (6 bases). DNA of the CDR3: TGTGCCAGCAGCTTAACTCCCGGGAGCAATGAGCAGTTCTTC. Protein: CASSLTPGSNEQFF.